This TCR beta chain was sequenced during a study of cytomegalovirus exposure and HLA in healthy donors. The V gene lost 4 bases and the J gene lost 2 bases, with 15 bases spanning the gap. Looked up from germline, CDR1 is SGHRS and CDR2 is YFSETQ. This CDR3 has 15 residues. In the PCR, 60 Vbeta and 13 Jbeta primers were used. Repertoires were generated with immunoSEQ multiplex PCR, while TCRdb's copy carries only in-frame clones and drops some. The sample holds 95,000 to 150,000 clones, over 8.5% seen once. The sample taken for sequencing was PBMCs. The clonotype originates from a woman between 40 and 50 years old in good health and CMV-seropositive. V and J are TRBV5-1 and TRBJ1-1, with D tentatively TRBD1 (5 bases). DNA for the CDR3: TGCGCCAGCAGCCTAAGACAGCCCCCTAACACTGAAGCTTTCTTT. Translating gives CASSLRQPPNTEAFF.